Presented here are 20 T cell receptor beta chains from one specimen sequenced in a study of blood T cell repertoires in COVID-19. Profiled with immunoSEQ multiplex PCR; TCRdb holds only in-frame clones, not every one. The sample consists of over 250,000 clones, 70% to 90% of them appearing once. Sequenced sample: peripheral blood. The origin of the receptors is a woman between 55 and 75 years old with acute or convalescent COVID-19.

This clone was observed once. This chain connects TRBV24-1 to TRBJ1-2; 7 bases agree with TRBD1. V was pared by 6 bases and J by 4 bases, with 4 bases of the junction left unmatched. The V gene's germline CDR1 is KGHDR and CDR2 SFDVKD. This CDR3 is built from 13 residues. This chain's CDR3 is CATSRTGLYGYTF. In nucleotides, the CDR3 is TGTGCCACCAGTCGGACAGGCCTCTATGGCTACACCTTC.

The chain combines TRBV5-8 with TRBJ2-2; TRBD1 aligns across 7 bases. Looked up from germline, CDR1 is SGHTS and CDR2 is YDEGEE. This CDR3 comprises 15 residues. V trimming: 4 bases; J trimming: 6 bases; junction bases outside the gene matches: 9. The DNA for the CDR3 is TGTGCCAGCAGCCCAGGGACAGCAAAGGCCGGGGAGCTGTTTTTT. This encodes CASSPGTAKAGELFF.

The count of this clone is one. The chain couples TRBV27 to TRBJ1-1; D unresolved. V shed 2 bases and J shed 4 bases, with 11 bases lying between them. Germline V gene lookup returns CDR1 MNHEY and CDR2 SMNVEV (reference sequence). This CDR3 contains 14 residues. The CDR3 DNA is TGTGCCAGCAGTTTACTGTCTTCGGGCACTGAAGCTTTCTTT. It encodes CASSLLSSGTEAFF.

The gene calls are TRBV2 and TRBJ1-1; unclear D gene. The CDR3 totals 12 residues. The ends were cut back, 6 bases at V and 3 bases at J, with 8 bases in the middle. Germline-derived CDR1 and CDR2 are SNHLY and FYNNEI. The CDR3 region is CASSVEYTEAFF. In nucleotides, the CDR3 is TGTGCCAGCAGCGTAGAGTACACTGAAGCTTTCTTT.

The chain employs TRBV28 and TRBJ1-2; TRBD1 might be the D (5 bases). Trimming removed 11 bases at V and 1 base at J, with 17 bases between. CDR1 is MDHEN and CDR2 is SYDVKM in the germline V gene. The CDR3 spans 14 residues. This chain's CDR3 is CAGQGGERNYGYTF. The DNA of the CDR3 is TGTGCCGGTCAGGGCGGCGAGCGTAACTATGGCTACACCTTC.

The V gene is TRBV7-2, the J gene TRBJ1-3; perhaps TRBD1 as D (5 bases). Germline CDR1 and CDR2: SGHTA and FQGNSA. V was shortened by 0 bases and J by 0 bases, with 12 bases between the two germline ends. The CDR3 extends over 17 amino acids. CDR3 residues: CASSLAPAGPSGNTIYF. The DNA of the CDR3 is TGTGCCAGCAGCTTAGCGCCGGCGGGGCCCTCTGGAAACACCATATATTTT.

The chain joins TRBV27 to TRBJ1-4, with 7 bases matching TRBD1. CDR3 size: 15 residues. V was clipped by 3 bases and J by 7 bases; unmatched bases: 8. Germline values: CDR1 MNHEY, CDR2 SMNVEV (reference sequence). The CDR3: CASSFKPGQPEKLFF. The CDR3 bases are TGTGCCAGCAGTTTTAAACCGGGACAGCCTGAAAAACTGTTTTTT. The complete variable domain, with remaining parts taken from reference TRBV27 and TRBJ1-4, reads EAQVTQNPRYLITVTGKKLTVTCSQNMNHEYMSWYRQDPGLGLRQIYYSMNVEVTDKGDVPEGYKVSRKEKRNFPLILESPSPNQTSLYFCASSFKPGQPEKLFFGSGTQLSVL.

This chain links TRBV11-2 with TRBJ1-6; 9 bases match TRBD1. CDR1 is SGHAT and CDR2 is FQNNGV in the germline V gene. Unmatched junction bases numbered 4, after V lost 0 bases and J lost 7 bases. The CDR3 runs 16 residues. The CDR3 DNA is TGTGCCAGCAGCTTAGATCTGGGACAGGGCAATTCACCCCTCCACTTT. Amino acid sequence: CASSLDLGQGNSPLHF.

This chain connects TRBV5-6 to TRBJ2-2, with 9 bases aligning to TRBD1. In germline, CDR1 is SGHDT, CDR2 YYEEEE. This CDR3 is 17 amino acids long. The trim removed 4 bases at V and 4 bases at J, leaving 11 bases unmatched. The CDR3 loop reads CASSPRDRVFLTGELFF. The DNA for the CDR3 is TGTGCCAGCAGCCCCCGGGACAGGGTATTCCTCACCGGGGAGCTGTTTTTT.

The chain employs TRBV4-3 and TRBJ1-6, with 10 bases fitting TRBD1. The germline gives CDR1 LGHNA, CDR2 YSLEER. V lost 0 bases, J lost 4 bases, and 6 bases stayed unmatched. The CDR3 is 18 amino acids. The DNA for the CDR3 is TGCGCCAGCAGCCAAGATTTTGAGGGACAGGGGTATAATTCACCCCTCCACTTT. It translates to CASSQDFEGQGYNSPLHF.

This chain links TRBV27 with TRBJ1-2; D ambiguous. CDR1 is MNHEY and CDR2 is SMNVEV in the germline V gene (reference sequence). The CDR3 is 15 amino acids. Deletions cut 4 bases from V and 4 bases from J, with 16 bases between. The DNA of the CDR3 is TGTGCCAGCAGTTCCGACGGACTGGTTGTCTATGGCTACACCTTC. The encoded protein is CASSSDGLVVYGYTF.

In its sample, this clone was seen once. The genes are TRBV27 and TRBJ1-2; the D is unclear. The CDR3 is 14 amino acids. V lost 6 bases and J lost 5, with 16 bases in between. Per the germline V gene, CDR1 is MNHEY and CDR2 is SMNVEV (reference sequence). CDR3 residues: CASSPYSPSYGYTF. The CDR3 DNA follows: TGTGCCAGCAGCCCGTACAGCCCATCTTATGGCTACACCTTC.

The chain links TRBV3-1 (or the pseudogene TRBV3-2) to TRBJ1-2, with D possibly being TRBD1 (6 bases). Germline CDR1 LGHDT, CDR2 YNNKEL (reference sequence). This CDR3 has 13 amino acids. Between the trimmed V and J ends, which lost 8 bases and 4 bases, there was a span of 14 bases. The CDR3 loop is CASRAGQFYGYTF. In DNA form, the CDR3 reads TGTGCCAGCCGAGCCGGACAGTTCTATGGCTACACCTTC.

The V and J genes are TRBV7-9 and TRBJ1-1; 10 bases align to TRBD1. CDR3 length: 14 amino acids. Per germline, CDR1 SEHNR and CDR2 FQNEAQ (reference sequence). Germline trimming cut 5 bases from V and 10 bases from J; bases unmatched to any gene: 10. The CDR3 DNA sequence: TGTGCCAGCAGCCCGGGACAGGGGTGGGTTGCAGCTTTCTTT. Translated, it gives CASSPGQGWVAAFF.

This clone was seen a handful of times. This chain connects TRBV3-1 (or the pseudogene TRBV3-2) to TRBJ1-6; a possible D gene is TRBD1 (6 bases). Trimming left V 4 bases short and J 7 bases short, with 17 bases between. This CDR3 is built from 16 residues. Germline CDR1 and CDR2: LGHDT and YNNKEL (reference sequence). The CDR3 region is CASSLNGQIVNSPLHF. DNA for the CDR3: TGTGCCAGCAGCCTAAACGGACAGATAGTCAATTCACCCCTCCACTTT.

The chain links TRBV5-4 to TRBJ2-5; 14 nucleotides match TRBD2. This CDR3 comprises 17 residues. Losses at the gene ends were 0 bases for V and 1 base for J; bases not matched to a gene: 2. Per germline, CDR1 SGHNT and CDR2 YYREEE (reference sequence). CDR3 bases: TGTGCCAGCAGCTTGGGGACTAGCGGGGGGCCCCAAGAGACCCAGTACTTC. Amino acids: CASSLGTSGGPQETQYF.

The chain couples TRBV5-4 to TRBJ2-1; 11 positions match TRBD2. Germline V gene data show CDR1 as SGHNT and CDR2 as YYREEE (reference sequence). V gave up 0 bases and J gave up 7 bases; unmatched junction bases: 6. This CDR3 is built from 16 residues. The CDR3 DNA sequence: TGTGCCAGCAGCTTGGAGGCTAGCGGGAGGAGGAATGAGCAGTTCTTC. Protein: CASSLEASGRRNEQFF.

The V and J genes are TRBV6-4 and TRBJ2-7; D uncertain. The ends were cut back, 3 bases at V and 3 bases at J, with 12 bases in the middle. CDR3 size: 14 residues. The V gene's germline CDR1 is MRHNA and CDR2 SNTAGT. CDR3 bases: TGTGCCAGCAGTGATCGCAGTTCTTTCTACGAGCAGTACTTC. Amino acids: CASSDRSSFYEQYF.

The V and J genes are TRBV6-2 or TRBV6-3 and TRBJ2-3, with 11 bases identical to TRBD1. The CDR3 runs 15 residues. Trimming removed 4 bases from V and 3 bases from J; junction bases left unmatched: 3. The germline V gene has CDR1 MNHEY and CDR2 SVGEGT. Here the CDR3 reads CASSLDRGRTDTQYF. The CDR3 DNA sequence: TGTGCCAGCAGTTTGGACAGGGGGCGAACAGATACGCAGTATTTT.

This clone was found a few times. The chain combines TRBV21-1 with TRBJ1-1; TRBD1, the D gene given by the table, was not confirmed from the DNA. TRBV21-1 is recorded as a pseudogene. This CDR3 is built from 18 residues. The CDR3 spells CASSKAGPYSGGNTEAFF. DNA for the CDR3: TGTGCCAGCAGCAAAGCGGGGCCCTATTCAGGGGGGAACACTGAAGCTTTCTTT.